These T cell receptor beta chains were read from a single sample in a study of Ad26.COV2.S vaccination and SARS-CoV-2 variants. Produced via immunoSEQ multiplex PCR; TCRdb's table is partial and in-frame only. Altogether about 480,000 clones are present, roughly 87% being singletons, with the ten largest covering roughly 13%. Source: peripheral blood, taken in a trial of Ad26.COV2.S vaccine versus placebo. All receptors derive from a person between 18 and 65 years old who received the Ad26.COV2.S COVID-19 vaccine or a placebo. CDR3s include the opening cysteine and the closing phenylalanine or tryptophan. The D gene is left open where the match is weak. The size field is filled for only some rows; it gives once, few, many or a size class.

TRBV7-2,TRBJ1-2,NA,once,TGTGCCAGCAGCTTCAAACAGGCGACGCGGCGGGACTATGGCTACACCTTC,CASSFKQATRRDYGYTF
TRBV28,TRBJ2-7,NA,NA,TGTGCCAGCAGTTGGGCAGGAATCGAGCAGTACTTC,CASSWAGIEQYF
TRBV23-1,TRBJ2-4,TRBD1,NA,TGCGCCAGCAGTACATACGGACAGGGTTTCGAGTACTTC,CASSTYGQGFEYF
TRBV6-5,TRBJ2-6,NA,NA,TGTGCCAGCAGTTACACAGGCTCTGGGGCCAACGTCCTGACTTTC,CASSYTGSGANVLTF
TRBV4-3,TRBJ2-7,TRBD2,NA,TGCGCCAGCAGCCCAGGAGGGAGCGGGGACCCCTACGAGCAGTACTTC,CASSPGGSGDPYEQYF
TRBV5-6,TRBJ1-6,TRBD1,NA,TGTGCCAGCAGCTTGGAGCGGACAGGACGTGGGAATTCACCCCTCCACTTT,CASSLERTGRGNSPLHF
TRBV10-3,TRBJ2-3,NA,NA,TGTGCCACCATAGCTGAACGGGGCACAGATACGCAGTATTTT,CATIAERGTDTQYF
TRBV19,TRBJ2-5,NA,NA,TGTGCCAGTAGTATAGACTCGGAGACCCAGTACTTC,CASSIDSETQYF
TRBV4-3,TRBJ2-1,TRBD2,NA,TGCGCCAGCAGCCTAGGACTAGCGGCGTACAATGAGCAGTTCTTC,CASSLGLAAYNEQFF
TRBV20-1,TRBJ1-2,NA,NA,TGCAGTGCTAGTTTACTTACGCAGTTCGGCTACACCTTC,CSASLLTQFGYTF
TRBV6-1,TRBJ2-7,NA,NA,TGTGCCAGCAGTGAAGAAGAGGGCTTTTCCTACGAGCAGTACTTC,CASSEEEGFSYEQYF
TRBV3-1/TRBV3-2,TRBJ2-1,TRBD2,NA,TGTGCCAGCAGTCCTATAGCGGGAAGGTACAATGAGCAGTTCTTC,CASSPIAGRYNEQFF
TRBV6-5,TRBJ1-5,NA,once,TGTGCCAGCCTGCCTGAACCAGGTCCGAATCAGCCCCAGCATTTT,CASLPEPGPNQPQHF
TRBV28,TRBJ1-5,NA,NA,TGTGCCACCCGGGACACCAATCAGCCCCAGCATTTT,CATRDTNQPQHF
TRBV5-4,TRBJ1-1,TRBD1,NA,TGTGCCAGCAGACCCGTCAGGGGGTCCGCTGAAGCTTTCTTT,CASRPVRGSAEAFF
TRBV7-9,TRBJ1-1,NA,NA,TGTGCCAGCATGCCACTGATGAACACTGAAGCTTTCTTT,CASMPLMNTEAFF
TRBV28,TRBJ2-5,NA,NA,TGTGCCAGCACCCAGGGGGGGGCTGGTGGGGAGACCCAGTACTTC,CASTQGGAGGETQYF
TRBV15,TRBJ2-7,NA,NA,TGTGCCACCAGCAGAGCTACGGGAGTTTCAGTCCACGAGCAGTACTTC,CATSRATGVSVHEQYF
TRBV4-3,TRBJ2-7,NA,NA,TGCGCCAGCAGCCAAGGGCCTGCGTCGGGCGAGCAGTACTTC,CASSQGPASGEQYF
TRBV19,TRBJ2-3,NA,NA,TGTGCCAGTAGTATTGTCGGGCGAGATACGCAGTATTTT,CASSIVGRDTQYF
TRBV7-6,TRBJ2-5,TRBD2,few,TGTGCCAGCAGCTTATACTCCGGGAGGGCCGCGGTGACCCAGTACTTC,CASSLYSGRAAVTQYF
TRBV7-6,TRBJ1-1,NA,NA,TGTGCCAGCAGCCCCCGGCAGAACACTGAAGCTTTCTTT,CASSPRQNTEAFF
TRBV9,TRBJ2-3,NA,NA,TGTGCCAGCAGCCCCACGTCAGCTAGCACAGATACGCAGTATTTT,CASSPTSASTDTQYF
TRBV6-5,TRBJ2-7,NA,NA,TGTGCCAGCAGTTTGGGGCCTTCCTACGAGCAGTACTTC,CASSLGPSYEQYF
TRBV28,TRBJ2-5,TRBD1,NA,TGTGCCAGCAGCCCAGTGCACAGGGGAGAGACCCAGTACTTC,CASSPVHRGETQYF
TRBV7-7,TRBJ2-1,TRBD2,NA,TGTGCCAGCAGCCCGGGGACTAGCGGGAGGGACAATGAGCAGTTCTTC,CASSPGTSGRDNEQFF
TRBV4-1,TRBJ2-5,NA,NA,TGCGCCAGCAGCCAAATGTTGGCAGGGCGAGAGACCCAGTACTTC,CASSQMLAGRETQYF
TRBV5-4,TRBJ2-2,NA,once,TGTGCCAGCAGCCCAGGGGGGTCGGCCGGGGAGCTGTTTTTT,CASSPGGSAGELFF
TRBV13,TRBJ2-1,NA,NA,TGTGCCAGCAGCTCTAGGGTCACTGGGGGTCTTGAGCAGTTCTTC,CASSSRVTGGLEQFF
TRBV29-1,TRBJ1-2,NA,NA,TGCAGCGCCACGGAGCCCAGTAGAAATGGCTACACCTTC,CSATEPSRNGYTF
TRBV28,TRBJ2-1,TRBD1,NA,TGTGCCAGCAGTATAACAGGGGGGAATGAGCAGTTCTTC,CASSITGGNEQFF
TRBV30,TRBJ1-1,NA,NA,TGTGCCTGGAGTGTAAGGCACAGGGAGTCCGCTGAAGCTTTCTTT,CAWSVRHRESAEAFF
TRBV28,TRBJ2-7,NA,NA,TGTGCCAGCAGTTTATCTGACAGCTACGAGCAGTACTTC,CASSLSDSYEQYF
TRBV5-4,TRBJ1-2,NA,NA,TGTGCCAGCAGCTTGGACAGGGTACGAGCTAACTATGGCTACACCTTC,CASSLDRVRANYGYTF
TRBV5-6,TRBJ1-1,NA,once,TGTGCCAGCAGACTATTGGACAGACCGAACACTGAAGCTTTCTTT,CASRLLDRPNTEAFF
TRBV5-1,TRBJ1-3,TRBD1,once,TGCGCCAGCAGCTTACGACAGGGGACCGGAAACACCATATATTTT,CASSLRQGTGNTIYF
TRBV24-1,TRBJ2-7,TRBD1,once,TGTGCCACCAGTGCCGGACAGGGGACGGGGGAGCAGTACTTC,CATSAGQGTGEQYF
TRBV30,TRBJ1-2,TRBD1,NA,TGTGCCTGGAGTGTATACCAGGGGGATGGCTACACCTTC,CAWSVYQGDGYTF
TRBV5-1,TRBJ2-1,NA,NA,TGCGCCAGCAGCGTTATTTCCTCGAGCTCCTACAATGAGCAGTTCTTC,CASSVISSSSYNEQFF
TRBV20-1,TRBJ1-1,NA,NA,TGCAGTGCTAGTGACAGAAAGGGTGACTTT,CSASDRKGDF
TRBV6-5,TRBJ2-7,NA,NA,TGTGCCAGCAGTTACTCAGGGGGAGGGAGCGAGCAGTACTTC,CASSYSGGGSEQYF
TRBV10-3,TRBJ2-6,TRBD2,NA,TGTGCCATCAGAGCATACCGGGGGGCTGGGGCCAACGTCCTGACTTTC,CAIRAYRGAGANVLTF
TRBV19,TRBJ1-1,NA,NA,TGTGCCAGTAGCCTTCGGGGGGCTGAAGCTTTCTTT,CASSLRGAEAFF
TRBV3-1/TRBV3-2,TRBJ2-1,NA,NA,TGTGCCAGCAGCCCCCCCAGGGGAAGCTACAATGAGCAGTTCTTC,CASSPPRGSYNEQFF
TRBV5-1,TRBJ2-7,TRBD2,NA,TGCGCCAGCAGCTTGGCCAGCGGGATAATGGGGGTCGACGAGCAGTACTTC,CASSLASGIMGVDEQYF
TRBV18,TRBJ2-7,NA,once,TGTGCCAGCTCACCAGAAACCGGTCAGGGCATCCGGGAGCAGTACTTC,CASSPETGQGIREQYF
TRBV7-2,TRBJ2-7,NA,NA,TGTGCCAGCAGCTTATCTAAGGGTAGTCCCTACGAGCAGTACTTC,CASSLSKGSPYEQYF
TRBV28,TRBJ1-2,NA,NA,TGTGCCAGTGGACAGCTCTATGGCTACACCTTC,CASGQLYGYTF
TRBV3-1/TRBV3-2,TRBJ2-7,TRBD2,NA,TGTGCCAGCAGCCAGCAAGCGGGACCTGGCGAGCAGTACTTC,CASSQQAGPGEQYF
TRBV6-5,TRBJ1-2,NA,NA,TGTGCCAGCAGCCCCCCCCTGCCGAACAGCGGCTACACCTTC,CASSPPLPNSGYTF
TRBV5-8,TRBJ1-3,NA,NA,TGTGCCAGCAGCTTGCAGGAGATCTCTGGAAACACCATATATTTT,CASSLQEISGNTIYF
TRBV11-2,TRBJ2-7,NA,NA,TGTGCCAGCAGCTTAGTTCCGGAATACGAGCAGTACTTC,CASSLVPEYEQYF